These 24 T cell receptor beta chains share one sample of origin, sequenced in a study of OX40 agonist ivuxolimab in advanced cancers. Using immunoSEQ multiplex PCR, the repertoire was profiled, and TCRdb retains in-frame clones only, with some absent. The sample consists of approximately 100,000 clones, about 91% of them appearing once. The material sequenced was CD4+ or CD8+ T cells sorted from blood, taken in a trial of the OX40 agonist ivuxolimab. These receptors were obtained from an adult with an advanced solid tumor such as melanoma, head and neck, liver or kidney cancer.

The rearrangement uses TRBV29-1 and TRBJ1-2, with no clear D. The V end was cut by 3 bases, the J end by 5 bases, with 7 bases between. The CDR3 runs to 11 residues. CDR1 SQVTM and CDR2 ANQGSEA come from the germline V gene. The CDR3 is CSVDLTYGYTF. In DNA form, the CDR3 reads TGCAGCGTTGATCTAACTTATGGCTACACCTTC.

The V gene is TRBV5-5, the J gene TRBJ2-7; 10 bases are shared with TRBD1. The CDR3 spans 15 residues. Trimming at V came to 4 bases and at J to 5 bases, leaving 9 bases not matched to a gene. Per the germline V gene, CDR1 is SGHKS and CDR2 is YYEKEE (reference sequence). CDR3 loop: CASSKGGTGVNEQYF. The DNA for the CDR3 is TGTGCCAGCAGCAAGGGCGGGACAGGGGTGAACGAGCAGTACTTC.

This chain connects TRBV6-7 to TRBJ2-5, with 9 positions matching TRBD1. TRBV6-7 is known as an ORF, though its function is uncertain. The J segment lost 0 bases and the V segment lost 5 bases, leaving 22 bases of the junction unmatched. The CDR3 has 21 amino acids. The CDR3 reads CASSLRDRDSPAGSYQETQYF. CDR3 in DNA: TGTGCCAGCAGTCTCCGGGACAGGGACTCTCCCGCGGGGTCGTACCAAGAGACCCAGTACTTC.

V gene TRBV2 combines with J gene TRBJ1-2; the D is unclear. CDR3 length: 16 residues. Trimming pared 3 bases from V and 1 base from J, leaving 15 bases between. Per the germline V gene, CDR1 is SNHLY and CDR2 is FYNNEI. The CDR3 protein is CASSDRAAIGNYGYTF. The CDR3 DNA is TGTGCCAGCAGTGACAGAGCAGCCATCGGTAACTATGGCTACACCTTC.

J is TRBJ1-4 and V is TRBV13; possibly TRBD1 for D (5 bases). The germline V gene encodes CDR1 PRHDT and CDR2 FYEKMQ (reference sequence). This CDR3 region has 15 residues. V lost 5 bases and J lost 10, with 20 bases in between. CDR3 nucleotide sequence: TGTGCCAGCAGCGTACGGGGTTTAATGAGGGGAAAACTGTTTTTT. Its translation: CASSVRGLMRGKLFF.

The J gene is TRBJ2-7, the V gene TRBV10-3, with 13 nucleotides matching TRBD2. The length of the CDR3 is 14 residues. Per the germline V gene, CDR1 is ENHRY and CDR2 is SYGVKD. Germline trimming cut 6 bases from V and 5 bases from J; bases unmatched to any gene: 4. The CDR3 bases are TGTGCCATCAGGGGGACTAGCGGGAATAACGAGCAGTACTTC. Its protein is CAIRGTSGNNEQYF.

In DNA form, the CDR3 reads TGTGCCAGCAGCGTAGGGGAAGGGGCAGTTCCCTACGAGCAGTACTTC. The encoded protein is CASSVGEGAVPYEQYF. This chain connects TRBV9 to TRBJ2-7, with D perhaps matching TRBD1 (5 bases). V was cut by 0 bases and J by 2 bases, with 15 bases left in between. CDR3 length: 16 residues. From germline, CDR1 is SGDLS and CDR2 YYNGEE.

This chain uses TRBV9 with TRBJ2-1, with D unresolved. The germline V gene encodes CDR1 SGDLS and CDR2 YYNGEE. Deletions cut 3 bases from V and 4 bases from J, with 5 bases between. This CDR3 contains 12 residues. The CDR3 nucleotides read TGTGCCAGCAGCGGAATTTACAATGAGCAGTTCTTC. Translation gives CASSGIYNEQFF.

This clone was seen a single time. The chain uses TRBV14 and TRBJ2-7; D perhaps matches TRBD2 (6 bases). V was trimmed by 2 bases and J by 9 bases, leaving 20 bases between them. Germline lookup yields CDR1 SGHDN and CDR2 FVKESK. The CDR3 runs 15 residues. This CDR3 is CASSQSAGSGFRQYF. The CDR3 coding sequence is TGTGCCAGCAGCCAATCGGCGGGGTCGGGGTTTCGGCAGTACTTC.

The V and J genes are TRBV28 and TRBJ2-7; 9 nucleotides align to TRBD2. CDR3 length: 14 residues. V trimming: 3 bases; J trimming: 7 bases; junction bases outside the gene matches: 7. Germline V gene sequence: CDR1 MDHEN, CDR2 SYDVKM. In nucleotides, the CDR3 is TGTGCCAGCAGTTTGTCTAGCGGGATGAGGGAGCAGTACTTC. Protein product: CASSLSSGMREQYF.

The J gene is TRBJ2-3, the V gene TRBV7-2; tentatively, D is TRBD1 (6 bases). The CDR3 runs to 15 residues. From germline, CDR1 is SGHTA and CDR2 FQGNSA. Trimming stripped 2 bases from V and 3 bases from J, with 12 bases between. CDR3 DNA sequence: TGTGCCAGCAGCTTACCGACAGGAGGAACAGATACGCAGTATTTT. Residues: CASSLPTGGTDTQYF.

The chain is built from TRBV7-9 and TRBJ2-3; D is unclear. Trimming shortened V by 1 base and J by 0 bases, and 11 bases separated the two germline ends. This CDR3 is built from 16 residues. From germline, CDR1 is SEHNR and CDR2 FQNEAQ (reference sequence). CDR3 sequence: CASSLVRRSSTDTQYF. The CDR3 nucleotides read TGTGCCAGCAGCTTAGTCCGCAGGTCGAGCACAGATACGCAGTATTTT.

This chain joins TRBV6-5 and TRBJ1-1; D is possibly TRBD1 (5 bases). This CDR3 is built from 15 residues. CDR1 and CDR2 (germline): MNHEY, SVGAGI. V shed 3 bases and J shed 1 base, with 12 bases lying between them. CDR3 nucleotide sequence: TGTGCCAGCAGTTATCGGGGGTCTGAGAACACTGAAGCTTTCTTT. Amino acid sequence: CASSYRGSENTEAFF.

This chain joins TRBV6-6 and TRBJ2-1; D is unresolved. The CDR3 runs to 11 residues. Germline CDR1 and CDR2: MNHNY and SVGAGI (reference sequence). The V end was cut by 7 bases, the J end by 7 bases, with 8 bases between. The CDR3 region has the DNA TGTGCCAGCAACAACCTGAATGAGCAGTTCTTC. It yields the protein CASNNLNEQFF.

The chain joins TRBV5-6 to TRBJ1-1; TRBD1 is a possible D gene (5 bases). Germline loops: CDR1 SGHDT, CDR2 YYEEEE. The CDR3 has 15 amino acids. The ends were cut back, 0 bases at V and 1 base at J, with 10 bases in the middle. CDR3 protein: CASSLGIGGNTEAFF. CDR3 bases: TGTGCCAGCAGCTTGGGGATTGGGGGGAACACTGAAGCTTTCTTT.

The chain employs TRBV4-3 and TRBJ2-2; 11 bases are a match to TRBD2. The J segment lost 7 bases and the V segment lost 0 bases, leaving 7 bases of the junction unmatched. Germline CDR1 is LGHNA and CDR2 is YSLEER. This CDR3 is built from 17 residues. The CDR3 sequence: CASSQDPTSGAGGELFF. The CDR3 coding sequence is TGCGCCAGCAGCCAAGACCCGACTAGCGGGGCCGGCGGGGAGCTGTTTTTT.

This chain connects TRBV18 to TRBJ2-1; TRBD1 matches 8 bases. With 3 bases clipped from V and 2 bases from J, the junction kept 6 bases outside the gene matches. The germline gives CDR1 KGHSH, CDR2 LQKENI. The CDR3 totals 16 residues. The CDR3 DNA sequence: TGTGCCAGCTCACCGAGACAGGGGTTGGCCTACAATGAGCAGTTCTTC. This gives the protein CASSPRQGLAYNEQFF. Drawing the rest from reference TRBV18 and TRBJ2-1, the complete variable domain is NAGVMQNPRHLVRRRGQEARLRCSPMKGHSHVYWYRQLPEEGLKFMVYLQKENIIDESGMPKERFSAEFPKEGPSILRIQQVVRGDSAAYFCASSPRQGLAYNEQFFGPGTRLTVL.

This clone came up once. The chain joins TRBV28 to TRBJ1-3; 7 nucleotides line up with TRBD1. J was trimmed by 7 bases and V by 3 bases; bases with no gene match: 9. The CDR3 extends over 15 amino acids. Germline CDR1 reads MDHEN; CDR2 reads SYDVKM. In DNA, the CDR3 is TGTGCCAGCAGTTTGAGACAGGGACTAAGGAACACCATATATTTT. Its translation is CASSLRQGLRNTIYF. The whole variable domain, filled in from reference TRBV28 and TRBJ1-3, reads DVKVTQSSRYLVKRTGEKVFLECVQDMDHENMFWYRQDPGLGLRLIYFSYDVKMKEKGDIPEGYSVSREKKERFSLILESASTNQTSMYLCASSLRQGLRNTIYFGEGSWLTVV.

The chain employs TRBV7-9 and TRBJ1-4; D is uncertain. The CDR3 sequence is 15 residues long. V lost 5 bases to trimming and J lost 3 bases, with 13 bases between them. Per germline, CDR1 SEHNR and CDR2 FQNEAQ (reference sequence). The CDR3 bases are TGTGCCAGCAGCCCTTTCCGTGGGTCTAATGAAAAACTGTTTTTT. Encoded protein: CASSPFRGSNEKLFF.

The V gene is TRBV7-3, the J gene TRBJ2-2; 10 positions match TRBD1. Germline CDR1 reads SGHTA; CDR2 reads FQGTGA. Losses at the gene ends were 5 bases for V and 6 bases for J; bases not matched to a gene: 6. The CDR3 consists of 15 residues. The CDR3 is CASSRQGAGAGELFF. The CDR3 DNA sequence: TGTGCCAGCAGCCGACAGGGGGCGGGCGCCGGGGAGCTGTTTTTT. Drawing the rest from reference TRBV7-3 and TRBJ2-2, the complete variable domain is GAGVSQTPSNKVTEKGKYVELRCDPISGHTALYWYRQSLGQGPEFLIYFQGTGAADDSGLPNDRFFAVRPEGSVSTLKIQRTERGDSAVYLCASSRQGAGAGELFFGEGSRLTVL.

The genes are TRBV7-2 and TRBJ2-1, with 13 bases that match TRBD2. Trimming removed 6 bases from V and 8 bases from J; junction bases left unmatched: 4. The CDR3 consists of 14 residues. The germline V gene has CDR1 SGHTA and CDR2 FQGNSA. Here the CDR3 reads CASRLAGGHHEQFF. CDR3 DNA: TGTGCCAGCAGACTAGCGGGAGGGCACCATGAGCAGTTCTTC.

This clone has just a few counts. This chain links TRBV9 with TRBJ1-5; D may be TRBD1 (6 bases). Trimming pared 0 bases from V and 8 bases from J, leaving 15 bases between. CDR3 length: 15 amino acids. CDR1 is SGDLS, CDR2 YYNGEE, per germline. In nucleotides, the CDR3 is TGTGCCAGCAGCGTAGGGGCAGGGAAGGGGGAGCCCCAGCATTTT. Encoded protein: CASSVGAGKGEPQHF. The complete variable domain, with remaining parts taken from reference TRBV9 and TRBJ1-5, reads DSGVTQTPKHLITATGQRVTLRCSPRSGDLSVYWYQQSLDQGLQFLIQYYNGEERAKGNILERFSAQQFPDLHSELNLSSLELGDSALYFCASSVGAGKGEPQHFGDGTRLSIL.

The chain is built from TRBV19 and TRBJ2-2, with D tentatively TRBD2 (6 bases). V dropped 1 base and J dropped 4 bases, with 16 bases sitting between them. The CDR3 extends over 17 amino acids. Germline V gene data show CDR1 as LNHDA and CDR2 as SQIVND (reference sequence). CDR3 sequence: CASSIALGGAGTGELFF. The DNA for the CDR3 is TGTGCCAGTAGTATAGCTTTAGGAGGGGCCGGCACCGGGGAGCTGTTTTTT.

The V call is TRBV20-1, the J call TRBJ2-3; D remains unclear. The V end was cut by 3 bases, the J end by 7 bases, with 5 bases between. CDR1 is DFQATT, CDR2 SNEGSKA, per germline (reference sequence). This CDR3 contains 10 residues. CDR3 residues: CSASLYTQYF. For the CDR3, the DNA is TGCAGTGCTAGTCTATATACGCAGTATTTT.